This entry concerns a single T cell receptor (beta chain). In the study's own analysis: Estimation of nucleated cell counts was performed using reference gene primer amplification. Only in-frame clones appear in the TCRdb table, and some are missing; sequencing was by immunoSEQ multiplex PCR. The V and J calls and clone size were taken over from that table, and D and trimming were inferred from the DNA. This table has 130,000 to 150,000 clones, around 85% appearing once. This entry comes from a study of blood T cell repertoires in COVID-19. At the level of the study: Collection of acute and convalescent COVID-19 samples took place in the United States, Italy and Spain.

CDR1 and CDR2 from the germline V gene are LGHNA and YSLEER. The V gene end was trimmed by 0 bases and the J gene end by 3 bases; junction bases not matched to a gene: 10. The CDR3 contains 18 residues. Participants came from around 25 US areas, aged about 18 to 90 years. Either two negative PCRs, clearance, or symptom resolution qualified Cohort 3 donors as recovered. The sequenced sample consisted of PBMCs or T cells enriched from blood (not recorded which). This sequence was found in a man over 45 who had recovered from COVID-19. The J gene is TRBJ1-2, the V gene TRBV4-3, with 10 positions matching TRBD1. The CDR3 reads CASSQDLGTGAFDYGYTF. The CDR3 nucleotides read TGCGCCAGCAGCCAAGATTTAGGGACAGGGGCCTTCGACTATGGCTACACCTTC.